Listed below are T cell receptor beta chains from one sample, sequenced in a study of early T cells in non-severe SARS-CoV-2 infection. TCRdb processed the 5' RACE reads anew with MiXCR; each CDR3 protein has one entry. The table shows about 63,000 distinct CDR3 sequences, with approximately 12% occurring only once. The sample taken for sequencing was whole blood. These receptors all come from an adult who was a healthcare worker with PCR-confirmed SARS-CoV-2 infection or an uninfected control (not recorded which). The CDR3 runs from the conserved cysteine through the conserved F or W. D genes are given only for firm matches. Size is stated for part of the rows, as once, few or many counts, or as a class when the clone is expanded.

>TRBV7-2|TRBJ2-1|-|few
TGTGCCAGCAGCTTAGGAAATGGGTACCTTTACCTCTCCTACAATGAGCAGTTCTTC
CASSLGNGYLYLSYNEQFF
>TRBV7-9|TRBJ1-1|-|few
TGTGCCAGCAGCTCGAAGCTAGGGGCCATGAACACTGAAGCTTTCTTT
CASSSKLGAMNTEAFF
>TRBV4-3|TRBJ1-2|-|many
TGCGCCAGCACGCAAGGTCTAGGGATCATACCGGGCTACACCTTC
CASTQGLGIIPGYTF
>TRBV7-6|TRBJ2-1|-|many
TGTGCCAGCGCGGAGGCAGGCTCCTACAATGAGCAGTTCTTC
CASAEAGSYNEQFF
>TRBV7-6|TRBJ2-7|TRBD1|many
TGTGCCAGCAGCTTGGCGGGACCGGGACAGGGGATCTACGAGCAGTACTTC
CASSLAGPGQGIYEQYF
>TRBV9|TRBJ2-7|-|-
TGTGCCAGCAGCGTAGTCGACACATCCTACGAGCAGTACTTC
CASSVVDTSYEQYF
>TRBV6-2/TRBV6-3|TRBJ2-5|-|-
TGTGCCAGCAGCCGCCCGGGATCATCACAGGAGACCCAGTACTTC
CASSRPGSSQETQYF
>TRBV27|TRBJ2-3|TRBD2|many
TGTGCCAGCAGTTTTTCCCCTCCTAGCGGGGCGGCAGATACGCAGTATTTT
CASSFSPPSGAADTQYF
>TRBV7-2|TRBJ1-5|-|many
TGTGCCAGCAGCCTTTCCAGAAATAGCAATCAGCCCCAGCATTTT
CASSLSRNSNQPQHF
>TRBV9|TRBJ1-1|-|many
TGTGCCAGCAGCGTAGATGTGAACACTGAAGCTTTCTTT
CASSVDVNTEAFF
>TRBV29-1|TRBJ2-3|-|-
TGCAGCGTTGAAAGGTCCCGGGAGCAGTATTTT
CSVERSREQYF
>TRBV5-5|TRBJ2-1|-|few
TGTGCCAGCAGCTTGGGGGGGTCGCTGGAGCAGTTCTTC
CASSLGGSLEQFF
>TRBV29-1|TRBJ1-4|-|many
TGCAGCGTTGGGATTACGACAGAACTGTTTTTT
CSVGITTELFF
>TRBV20-1|TRBJ1-5|-|-
TGCAGTGCACGAGGGGGATCAGATAGCAATCAGCCCCAGCATTTT
CSARGGSDSNQPQHF
>TRBV14|TRBJ2-3|TRBD2|many
TGTGCCAGCAGCTTACAGCGGGGGGGCTTCGATACGCAGTATTTT
CASSLQRGGFDTQYF
>TRBV6-2/TRBV6-3|TRBJ2-5|TRBD2|-
TGTGCCAGCAGTTACCGCGGACTAGCGGGGGCGGAGACCCAGTACTTC
CASSYRGLAGAETQYF
>TRBV20-1|TRBJ2-6|-|many
TGCAGTGCTAGGGCAGGCTCCTCTGGGGCCAACGTCCTGACTTTC
CSARAGSSGANVLTF
>TRBV7-2|TRBJ1-2|TRBD1|few
TGTGCCAGCAGCGCGGGGACAGGGGGAAGCTACACCTTC
CASSAGTGGSYTF
>TRBV7-2|TRBJ1-5|-|many
TGTGCCAGCAGGGCCATCGGGGGAAATCAGCCCCAGCATTTT
CASRAIGGNQPQHF
>TRBV11-2|TRBJ1-1|-|-
TGTGCCAGCAGCCCCAAGTTTCAGGAAACCTCGAACACTGAAGCTTTCTTT
CASSPKFQETSNTEAFF
>TRBV7-9|TRBJ2-7|-|-
TGTGCCAGCAGCTTAGTGAGCCACGAGCAGTACTTC
CASSLVSHEQYF
>TRBV20-1|TRBJ2-5|-|large
TGCAGTGCTTTAGATCTCGCGGGACCCCAAGAGACCCAGTACTTC
CSALDLAGPQETQYF
>TRBV4-2|TRBJ2-7|-|-
TGTGCCAGCAGCCAAGATGTGGATACCTACGAGCAGTACTTC
CASSQDVDTYEQYF
>TRBV5-1|TRBJ1-6|TRBD1|-
TGCGCCAGCAGCTTGGATCCGGACAGGAATTCACCCCTCCACTTT
CASSLDPDRNSPLHF
>TRBV7-2|TRBJ2-5|-|few
TGTGCCAGCAGCCCCATTTCGGGGACCCAGTACTTC
CASSPISGTQYF
>TRBV7-9|TRBJ1-1|-|many
TGTGCCAGCAAGTCCCCGAACACTGAAGCTTTCTTT
CASKSPNTEAFF
>TRBV19|TRBJ2-3|-|many
TGTGCCAGTAGTCGCAGGGCCACAGATACGCAGTATTTT
CASSRRATDTQYF
>TRBV10-3|TRBJ1-6|-|-
TGTGCCATCAGTGAAAGGGACTTTAATTCACCCCTCCACTTT
CAISERDFNSPLHF